This T cell receptor beta chain was identified in a study of T-cell reconstitution after alpha-beta-depleted transplantation in children. Trimming at V came to 5 bases and at J to 8 bases, leaving 11 bases not matched to a gene. The CDR3 length is 14 residues. Germline V gene sequence: CDR1 MGHRA, CDR2 YSYEKL. Unique molecular identifiers were incorporated during preparation of the TCRbeta library. TCRdb re-analysed the PCR reads in MiXCR, keeping a single row per CDR3 protein. The table includes approximately 400,000 distinct CDR3 sequences, approximately 11% detected once. The clonotype originates from a human donor who donated a stem cell graft to a child with acute myeloid leukemia. Material: PBMCs from the stem cell graft donor, obtained from the stem cell graft. V and J are TRBV4-1 and TRBJ1-1, with 7 bases aligning to TRBD1. For the CDR3, the DNA is TGCGCCAGCAGCTCCCTGATGCAGGGGGTGGAAGCTTTCTTT. Its protein is CASSSLMQGVEAFF.